These T cell receptor beta chains were read from a single sample in a study of shared T cell receptors in the human thymus. Assay used: immunoSEQ multiplex PCR; TCRdb lists only in-frame clones, some missing. This repertoire shows hundreds of thousands of clones, about 89% found once; its top ten account for roughly 0.0094%. This sample was also put to use in a study of human thymus T cells.

Sample: thymocytes. All receptors come from a boy in the first two years of life with a congenital heart defect. The CDR3 runs from the conserved cysteine through the conserved F or W. A D gene is named only where the DNA matches it firmly. The size of a clone is reported for some rows only, either as once, few or many, or as a class for expanded clones.

V	J	D	size	CDR3	DNA
TRBV5-5	TRBJ2-7	TRBD2	NA	CASSPGLAGGLLDEQYF	TGTGCCAGCAGCCCTGGACTAGCGGGAGGGTTACTGGACGAGCAGTACTTC
TRBV9	TRBJ1-5	TRBD1	NA	CASSRTGNQPQHF	TGTGCCAGCAGCCGGACAGGGAATCAGCCCCAGCATTTT
TRBV5-6	TRBJ2-2	TRBD1	NA	CASSSGQGNTGELFF	TGTGCCAGCAGCTCGGGACAGGGGAACACCGGGGAGCTGTTTTTT
TRBV5-1	TRBJ1-2	TRBD1	NA	CASSLAGTGVNYGYTF	TGCGCCAGCAGCTTGGCCGGGACAGGGGTGAACTATGGCTACACCTTC
TRBV5-6	TRBJ2-3	TRBD1	NA	CASSIGQGARTQYF	TGTGCCAGCAGCATCGGACAGGGGGCAAGGACGCAGTATTTT
TRBV7-3	TRBJ2-3	NA	NA	CASSLSVPDTQYF	TGTGCCAGCAGCCTCAGCGTGCCGGATACGCAGTATTTT
TRBV18	TRBJ2-4	TRBD2	NA	CASSPSWTSGSVENIQYF	TGTGCCAGCTCACCATCATGGACTAGCGGGAGCGTCGAAAACATTCAGTACTTC
TRBV5-6	TRBJ1-6	NA	NA	CASSLAQGLGGSYNSPLHF	TGTGCCAGCAGCTTGGCCCAGGGGTTAGGTGGGTCCTATAATTCACCCCTCCACTTT
TRBV10-2	TRBJ2-1	TRBD2	once	CASSDSGGLYNEQFF	TGCGCCAGCAGTGACTCGGGAGGGCTCTACAATGAGCAGTTCTTC
TRBV15	TRBJ1-3	NA	NA	CATSSQDSSGNTIYF	TGTGCCACCAGCAGCCAGGACAGCTCTGGAAACACCATATATTTT
TRBV6-6	TRBJ2-7	TRBD2	NA	CASSPGTRTYEQYF	TGTGCCAGCAGTCCCGGGACTAGGACCTACGAGCAGTACTTC
TRBV27	TRBJ1-1	NA	NA	CASSPRRRVGEDTEAFF	TGTGCCAGCAGCCCCCGAAGGAGGGTGGGGGAGGACACTGAAGCTTTCTTT
TRBV4-1	TRBJ1-1	NA	NA	CASSSPERRGFNTEAFF	TGCGCCAGCAGCTCTCCCGAACGCAGGGGTTTTAACACTGAAGCTTTCTTT
TRBV12-1	TRBJ2-5	NA	NA	CASSFPPAGREETQYF	TGTGCCAGCAGCTTTCCTCCGGCCGGGAGGGAAGAGACCCAGTACTTC
TRBV13	TRBJ2-3	NA	NA	CASSLGTATDTQYF	TGTGCCAGCAGCTTAGGCACAGCTACAGATACGCAGTATTTT
TRBV4-1	TRBJ2-2	NA	NA	CASSQETVTGELFF	TGCGCCAGCAGCCAAGAGACAGTCACCGGGGAGCTGTTTTTT
TRBV28	TRBJ2-2	NA	NA	CASSLAGEGAGELFF	TGTGCCAGCAGTTTAGCGGGCGAGGGGGCCGGGGAGCTGTTTTTT
TRBV7-8	TRBJ1-1	NA	NA	CASSLNRETGAFF	TGTGCCAGCAGCTTAAACAGGGAAACGGGTGCTTTCTTT
TRBV2	TRBJ2-1	TRBD2	NA	CASSEYRASGKRKAVGNEQFF	TGTGCCAGCAGTGAATATCGGGCTAGCGGGAAACGAAAGGCCGTTGGTAATGAGCAGTTCTTC
TRBV19	TRBJ2-1	TRBD1	NA	CATSAGQGTYNEQFF	TGTGCCACCTCAGCAGGACAGGGGACTTACAATGAGCAGTTCTTC
TRBV6-5	TRBJ2-1	NA	once	CASSYRGNEQFF	TGTGCCAGCAGTTACAGGGGGAATGAGCAGTTCTTC
TRBV27	TRBJ1-5	NA	NA	CASSPRGVGIYQPQHF	TGTGCCAGCAGCCCCCGGGGGGTGGGAATCTATCAGCCCCAGCATTTT
TRBV29-1	TRBJ2-1	NA	NA	CSGAGQRTYNEQFF	TGCAGCGGCGCAGGACAGAGGACCTACAATGAGCAGTTCTTC
TRBV29-1	TRBJ2-7	TRBD1	NA	CSADTPPFDRAGRDSLGEQYF	TGCAGCGCTGATACCCCTCCGTTCGACAGGGCGGGTAGAGATAGTTTAGGGGAGCAGTACTTC
TRBV28	TRBJ1-1	NA	once	CASKTGVNTEAFF	TGTGCCAGCAAGACAGGAGTGAACACTGAAGCTTTCTTT
TRBV19	TRBJ2-7	TRBD1	once	CASSTRDRGRYEQYF	TGTGCCAGTAGTACCCGGGACAGGGGGCGCTACGAGCAGTACTTC